These 27 T cell receptor beta chains were sequenced from one sample in a study of blood T cell repertoires in COVID-19. The method was immunoSEQ multiplex PCR; TCRdb's version includes in-frame clones alone and lacks a portion of them. The table has around 100,000 clones, around 87% seen once; the top ten hold approximately 7.4%. Specimen: peripheral blood. The receptor source for this set is a human donor with acute or convalescent COVID-19. The donor label of this sample is uncertain.

This chain uses TRBV30 with TRBJ1-4; 8 positions agree with TRBD1. This CDR3 contains 14 residues. The V segment lost 1 base and the J segment 4 bases; nucleotides outside the gene matches: 2. Per the germline V gene, CDR1 is GTSNPN and CDR2 is SVGIG (reference sequence). Written as DNA, the CDR3 is TGTGCCTGGAGTGGGACAGGGCTTAATGAAAAACTGTTTTTT. Translation gives CAWSGTGLNEKLFF.

Written as DNA, the CDR3 is TGTGCCATCAGCTCCGGGACTTCTAGCACTGAAGCTTTCTTT. Protein: CAISSGTSSTEAFF. This chain joins TRBV10-3 and TRBJ1-1; TRBD1 is a possible D gene (5 bases). The germline V gene encodes CDR1 ENHRY and CDR2 SYGVKD. Trimming took 6 bases from V and 4 from J, leaving 15 bases between them. There are 14 residues in the CDR3.

This chain connects TRBV30 to TRBJ1-5; D not certain. CDR3 size: 13 residues. The ends were cut back, 2 bases at V and 6 bases at J, with 11 bases in the middle. The germline gives CDR1 GTSNPN, CDR2 SVGIG (reference sequence). CDR3 in amino acids: CAWSPGFGQPQHF. CDR3 sequence (DNA): TGTGCCTGGAGTCCCGGGTTCGGTCAGCCCCAGCATTTT. Full variable domain (remainder filled in from reference TRBV30 and TRBJ1-5): SQTIHQWPATLVQPVGSPLSLECTVEGTSNPNLYWYRQAAGRGLQLLFYSVGIGQISSEVPQNLSASRPQDRQFILSSKKLLLSDSGFYLCAWSPGFGQPQHFGDGTRLSIL.

The chain employs TRBV5-1 and TRBJ2-7, with D perhaps matching TRBD1 (6 bases). The CDR3 totals 15 residues. Germline V gene lookup returns CDR1 SGHRS and CDR2 YFSETQ. Trimming stripped 1 base from V and 4 bases from J, with 15 bases between. This CDR3 reads CASSLQGPPNYEQYF. The CDR3 DNA follows: TGCGCCAGCAGCTTGCAGGGGCCCCCGAATTACGAGCAGTACTTC. Variable domain in full (rest from reference TRBV5-1 and TRBJ2-7): KAGVTQTPRYLIKTRGQQVTLSCSPISGHRSVSWYQQTPGQGLQFLFEYFSETQRNKGNFPGRFSGRQFSNSRSEMNVSTLELGDSALYLCASSLQGPPNYEQYFGPGTRLTVT.

This clone was picked up one time. The chain links TRBV5-1 to TRBJ2-3; 10 bases line up with TRBD2. The CDR3 length is 15 residues. V was clipped by 0 bases and J by 7 bases; unmatched bases: 5. Looked up from germline, CDR1 is SGHRS and CDR2 is YFSETQ. DNA of the CDR3: TGCGCCAGCAGCTTGGCTGGGACTAGCGAGAATACGCAGTATTTT. Translating it yields CASSLAGTSENTQYF.

CDR3 DNA sequence: TGTGCCAGCAGGCCTAGACCCGATTCACCCCTCCACTTT. Translating it yields CASRPRPDSPLHF. The rearrangement uses TRBV28 and TRBJ1-6; D remains unclear. The CDR3 sequence is 13 residues long. V lost 6 bases, J lost 8 bases, and 11 bases lay in between. The germline V gene has CDR1 MDHEN and CDR2 SYDVKM.

V is TRBV28 and J is TRBJ2-7, with D maybe TRBD1 (5 bases). This CDR3 has 15 residues. The germline V gene has CDR1 MDHEN and CDR2 SYDVKM. Trimming left V 5 bases short and J 2 bases short, with 16 bases between. CDR3 sequence reads: CASSRRQTLAYEQYF. The CDR3 DNA sequence: TGTGCCAGCAGTCGTAGACAGACTCTAGCCTACGAGCAGTACTTC.

The chain couples TRBV10-3 to TRBJ1-5, with TRBD1 matching 9 bases. After removal of 0 bases from V and 7 bases from J, the junction contained 7 bases not matched to a gene. Germline lookup yields CDR1 ENHRY and CDR2 SYGVKD. CDR3 length: 16 residues. The CDR3 DNA is TGTGCCATCAGTGAGTCGCGGGGACAGGGAGGCCAGCCCCAGCATTTT. It codes for CAISESRGQGGQPQHF.

Concerning this clone: Other nucleotide sequences in the sample specify the same CDR3. The chain has TRBV11-3 and TRBJ2-5, with 9 bases matching TRBD1. This CDR3 is built from 15 residues. With 5 bases clipped from V and 1 base from J, the junction kept 5 bases outside the gene matches. The germline CDR1 and CDR2 sequences are SGHNT and YENEEA. The CDR3 region has the DNA TGTGCCAGCAGCCCGGGACAGGGTGGCCAAGAGACCCAGTACTTC. It translates to CASSPGQGGQETQYF.

This clone was recorded once. The rearrangement uses TRBV12-3 or TRBV12-4 and TRBJ2-5, with no clear D. The ends were cut back, 5 bases at V and 2 bases at J, with 3 bases in the middle. This CDR3 is built from 11 residues. The CDR3 reads CASSQQETQYF. CDR3 sequence (DNA): TGTGCCAGCAGTCAACAAGAGACCCAGTACTTC.

The chain uses TRBV4-1 and TRBJ2-1; D perhaps matches TRBD1 (6 bases). Trimming removed 6 bases from V and 0 bases from J, with 12 bases in between. The CDR3 is 15 residues long. Germline V lookup: CDR1 MGHRA, CDR2 YSYEKL. The CDR3 region has the DNA TGCGCCAGCAGAGGACCGGACAGCTCCTACAATGAGCAGTTCTTC. This encodes CASRGPDSSYNEQFF.

The genes are TRBV10-2 and TRBJ2-7, with TRBD1 matching 7 bases. The CDR3 consists of 15 residues. The V gene's germline CDR1 is WSHSY and CDR2 SAAADI. V was pared by 6 bases and J by 4 bases, with 12 bases of the junction left unmatched. The CDR3 loop is CASRGSDKGAYEQYF. In nucleotides, the CDR3 is TGCGCCAGCAGAGGATCGGACAAGGGGGCTTACGAGCAGTACTTC.

V and J are TRBV5-1 and TRBJ2-3, with 9 bases that match TRBD2. Germline V lookup: CDR1 SGHRS, CDR2 YFSETQ. The CDR3 is 21 residues long. J was trimmed by 0 bases and V by 1 base; bases with no gene match: 18. Here the CDR3 DNA reads TGCGCCAGCAGCTTGATGGGGAGCCTAGCGGGGCCCCTCCCCAGCACAGATACGCAGTATTTT. Protein sequence: CASSLMGSLAGPLPSTDTQYF.

The V and J genes are TRBV14 and TRBJ2-7, with 7 bases matching TRBD1. The CDR3 contains 14 residues. Germline-derived CDR1 and CDR2 are SGHDN and FVKESK. V dropped 4 bases and J dropped 6; count of bases not matched to a gene: 9. The CDR3 bases are TGTGCCAGCAGCCCTCGGTTAAGGACAGGCGAGCAGTACTTC. Its translation is CASSPRLRTGEQYF.

The table lists this clone with a few counts. In the same sample, other DNA sequences code for this CDR3. The chain employs TRBV9 and TRBJ2-3; 10 bases align to TRBD2. Germline trimming cut 5 bases from V and 6 bases from J; bases unmatched to any gene: 6. CDR3 length: 14 amino acids. Per germline, CDR1 SGDLS and CDR2 YYNGEE. The CDR3 protein is CASSVSGGADTQYF. The CDR3 DNA reads TGTGCCAGCAGTGTAAGCGGGGGGGCCGATACGCAGTATTTT.

The J gene is TRBJ2-2, the V gene TRBV30; no clear D. Germline V gene lookup returns CDR1 GTSNPN and CDR2 SVGIG (reference sequence). This CDR3 spans 13 amino acids. Trimming stripped 2 bases from V and 4 bases from J, with 8 bases between. As DNA, the CDR3 is TGTGCCTGGAGTCGGTATTTCACCGGGGAGCTGTTTTTT. Amino acid sequence: CAWSRYFTGELFF.

V is TRBV7-2 and J is TRBJ1-5; possible D gene TRBD1, 5 bases. The CDR3 runs 14 residues. Germline lookup yields CDR1 SGHTA and CDR2 FQGNSA. Trimming removed 4 bases from V and 3 bases from J, with 10 bases in between. CDR3 nucleotide sequence: TGTGCCAGCAGCTGGGTCAGGGTCAATCAGCCCCAGCATTTT. Amino acids: CASSWVRVNQPQHF.

This chain links TRBV20-1 with TRBJ1-2; 7 bases are shared with TRBD1. The CDR3 sequence is 11 residues long. Germline loops: CDR1 DFQATT, CDR2 SNEGSKA (reference sequence). V was clipped by 6 bases and J by 7 bases; unmatched bases: 5. The CDR3 is CSAKQGRGYTF. The CDR3 DNA reads as TGCAGTGCAAAACAGGGGCGTGGCTACACCTTC.

The J gene is TRBJ1-2, the V gene TRBV6-5; D is possibly TRBD1 (6 bases). CDR3 length: 16 residues. V lost 0 bases and J lost 2, with 13 bases in between. Germline-derived CDR1 and CDR2 are MNHEY and SVGAGI. The CDR3 nucleotides are TGTGCCAGCAGTTACTCGACGGGGGGCCCAAACTATGGCTACACCTTC. Translation gives CASSYSTGGPNYGYTF.

The CDR3 is CASRVEVKGGTELFF. The CDR3 DNA is TGTGCCAGCCGTGTGGAAGTCAAGGGGGGGACGGAGCTGTTTTTT. This chain connects TRBV2 to TRBJ2-2; a possible D gene is TRBD2 (7 bases). The CDR3 spans 15 residues. Germline V gene lookup returns CDR1 SNHLY and CDR2 FYNNEI. V lost 8 bases, J lost 10 bases, and 23 bases lay in between.

This chain uses TRBV28 with TRBJ1-6, with D hard to call. The V gene lost 4 bases and the J gene lost 0 bases, with 10 bases spanning the gap. The CDR3 sequence is 16 residues long. From germline, CDR1 is MDHEN and CDR2 SYDVKM. The CDR3, as DNA: TGTGCCAGCAGTTCAGACAAGCTCTCCTATAATTCACCCCTCCACTTT. Translation: CASSSDKLSYNSPLHF.

This clone was counted only a few times. The chain uses TRBV7-8 and TRBJ2-7; D is possibly TRBD2 (5 bases). V was pared by 4 bases and J by 1 base, with 11 bases between. CDR1 SGHVS and CDR2 FQNEAQ come from the germline V gene. This CDR3 has 14 amino acids. In DNA form, the CDR3 reads TGTGCCAGCAGCTGGAGCCGGAGGTCCTACGAGCAGTACTTC. Translated: CASSWSRRSYEQYF.

The V gene is TRBV11-2, the J gene TRBJ2-7, with 7 bases lining up with TRBD1. J was trimmed by 3 bases and V by 4 bases; bases with no gene match: 6. The CDR3 contains 14 residues. Germline loops: CDR1 SGHAT, CDR2 FQNNGV. CDR3 loop: CASSSRTGLYEQYF. The CDR3 bases are TGTGCCAGCAGCTCTAGGACAGGACTCTACGAGCAGTACTTC.

V gene TRBV11-2 combines with J gene TRBJ1-3, with D possibly being TRBD1 (5 bases). Germline V gene sequence: CDR1 SGHAT, CDR2 FQNNGV. This CDR3 has 14 amino acids. V lost 4 bases, J lost 4 bases, and 11 bases lay in between. Written as DNA, the CDR3 is TGTGCCAGCAGCTCCACAGGCGGCGGAAACACCATATATTTT. Translating it yields CASSSTGGGNTIYF.

This chain connects TRBV5-6 to TRBJ1-5; 7 nucleotides line up with TRBD1. CDR3 length: 16 residues. Per the germline V gene, CDR1 is SGHDT and CDR2 is YYEEEE. V shed 4 bases, J shed 2 bases, and the junction held 9 bases outside the gene matches. DNA of the CDR3: TGTGCCAGCAGCCGCCGACAGGGTGTCGGCAATCAGCCCCAGCATTTT. This sequence encodes CASSRRQGVGNQPQHF.

This chain joins TRBV10-3 and TRBJ2-3; 7 bases map to TRBD2. The trim removed 6 bases at V and 1 base at J, leaving 4 bases unmatched. This CDR3 comprises 14 residues. CDR1 and CDR2 from the germline V gene are ENHRY and SYGVKD. CDR3 coding DNA: TGTGCCATCAGACAAACTAGCGGCACAGATACGCAGTATTTT. Encoded protein: CAIRQTSGTDTQYF.

This clone was observed a handful of times. V gene TRBV19 combines with J gene TRBJ1-2, with TRBD1 as a possible D gene (5 bases). V lost 6 bases to trimming and J lost 5 bases, with 13 bases between them. From germline, CDR1 is LNHDA and CDR2 SQIVND (reference sequence). The CDR3 runs 13 residues. Here the CDR3 reads CASREGSAYGYTF. The CDR3 DNA is TGTGCCAGTAGGGAGGGGAGTGCGTATGGCTACACCTTC.